A single sample is the source of the 9 T cell receptor beta chains below, sequenced in a study of blood T cell repertoires in COVID-19. TCRdb's table, derived via immunoSEQ multiplex PCR, lists solely in-frame clones and lacks some. This repertoire shows 99,000 or so clones, roughly 81% found once; its top ten account for over 8.5%. The source material was peripheral blood. All receptors come from a woman in her 70s with acute or convalescent COVID-19.

The chain links TRBV20-1 to TRBJ2-7; a possible D gene is TRBD2 (6 bases). CDR1 DFQATT and CDR2 SNEGSKA come from the germline V gene (reference sequence). V gave up 3 bases and J gave up 6 bases, with 9 bases separating them. The CDR3 loop spans 11 amino acids. CDR3 loop: CSARAGTEQYF. The CDR3 DNA sequence: TGCAGTGCTAGGGCGGGGACCGAGCAGTACTTC.

V usage is TRBV7-2 and J usage is TRBJ2-2, with 8 bases fitting TRBD1. Unmatched junction bases numbered 4, after V lost 3 bases and J lost 4 bases. The CDR3 sequence is 15 residues long. Germline V gene data show CDR1 as SGHTA and CDR2 as FQGNSA. CDR3 in amino acids: CASSLGQVITGELFF. The CDR3 nucleotides read TGTGCCAGCAGCTTGGGACAGGTCATCACCGGGGAGCTGTTTTTT.

CDR3 protein: CASSPGGPGELFF. The CDR3 DNA reads as TGTGCCAGCAGCCCCGGGGGGCCCGGGGAGCTGTTTTTT. V gene TRBV7-9 combines with J gene TRBJ2-2; D is perhaps TRBD2 (7 bases). The length of the CDR3 is 13 residues. The V end lost 5 bases, the J end lost 6 bases, and 10 bases lay between the germline ends. The V gene's germline CDR1 is SEHNR and CDR2 FQNEAQ (reference sequence).

J is TRBJ1-1 and V is TRBV6-2 or TRBV6-3, with TRBD1 identical over 9 bases. Trimming at V came to 4 bases and at J to 11 bases, leaving 14 bases not matched to a gene. The CDR3 runs to 15 residues. Germline values: CDR1 MNHEY, CDR2 SVGEGT. The CDR3 DNA reads TGTGCCAGCAGTTCTACGTCCCGGGACAGGGCTCAGGCTTTCTTT. Amino acid sequence: CASSSTSRDRAQAFF.

The rearrangement uses TRBV2 and TRBJ2-7, with TRBD1 matching over 12 bases. The CDR3 runs to 15 residues. Germline CDR1 SNHLY, CDR2 FYNNEI. The trim removed 2 bases at V and 6 bases at J, leaving 5 bases unmatched. CDR3 bases: TGTGCCAGCAGTGAATTGGGACAGGGGGCGCTCGAGCAGTACTTC. Its protein product is CASSELGQGALEQYF.

In nucleotides, the CDR3 is TGTGCCAGCAGCTTCCCGACAGGGGAGTCGTTCTTC. Encoded protein: CASSFPTGESFF. The J gene is TRBJ2-1, the V gene TRBV13; TRBD1 matches at 8 bases. The CDR3 is made up of 12 amino acids. Germline V gives CDR1 PRHDT, CDR2 FYEKMQ (reference sequence). Trimming cost V 3 bases and J 15 bases; bases outside gene matches: 7.

V and J are TRBV28 and TRBJ1-6; 11 bases are shared with TRBD1. V dropped 4 bases and J dropped 0; count of bases not matched to a gene: 5. Germline loops: CDR1 MDHEN, CDR2 SYDVKM. CDR3 length equals 18 residues. The CDR3 sequence is CASSSGQGGFSYNSPLHF. The CDR3 region has the DNA TGTGCCAGCAGTTCGGGACAGGGGGGCTTCTCCTATAATTCACCCCTCCACTTT.

The table lists this clone with a count of one. The V gene is TRBV14, the J gene TRBJ2-1; possible D gene TRBD1, 6 bases. The V gene lost 0 bases and the J gene lost 13 bases, with 10 bases spanning the gap. CDR1 is SGHDN and CDR2 is FVKESK in the germline V gene. The CDR3 contains 12 residues. Here the CDR3 DNA reads TGTGCCAGCAGCCAAGATGAGGGGGACCAGTTCTTC. This translates into CASSQDEGDQFF.

The rearrangement joins TRBV9 to TRBJ1-4; perhaps TRBD1 as D (6 bases). The V gene's germline CDR1 is SGDLS and CDR2 YYNGEE. V lost 4 bases, J lost 4 bases, and 17 bases lay in between. The CDR3 loop spans 16 amino acids. CDR3 amino acids: CASSPPRTGSNEKLFF. The CDR3 nucleotides are TGTGCCAGCAGCCCCCCTCGAACAGGGAGTAATGAAAAACTGTTTTTT.